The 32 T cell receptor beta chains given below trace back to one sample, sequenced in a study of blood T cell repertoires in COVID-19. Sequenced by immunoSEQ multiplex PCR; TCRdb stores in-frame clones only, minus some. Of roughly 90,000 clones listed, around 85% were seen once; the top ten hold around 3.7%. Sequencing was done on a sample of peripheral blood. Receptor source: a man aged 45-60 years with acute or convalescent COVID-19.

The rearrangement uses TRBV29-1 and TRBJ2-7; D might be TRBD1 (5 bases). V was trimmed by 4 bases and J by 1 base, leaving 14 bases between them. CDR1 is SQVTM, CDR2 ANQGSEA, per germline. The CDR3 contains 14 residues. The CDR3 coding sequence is TGCAGCGTTGTTGGGAAGGGGAATTCCTACGAGCAGTACTTC. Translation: CSVVGKGNSYEQYF.

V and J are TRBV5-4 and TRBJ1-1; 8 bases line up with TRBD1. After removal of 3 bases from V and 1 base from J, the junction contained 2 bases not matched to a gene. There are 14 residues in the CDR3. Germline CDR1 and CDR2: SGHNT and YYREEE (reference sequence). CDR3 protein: CASSSGQGNTEAFF. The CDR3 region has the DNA TGTGCCAGCAGCTCAGGACAGGGGAACACTGAAGCTTTCTTT. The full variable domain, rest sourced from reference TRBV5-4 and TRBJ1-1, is ETGVTQSPTHLIKTRGQQVTLRCSSQSGHNTVSWYQQALGQGPQFIFQYYREEENGRGNFPPRFSGLQFPNYSSELNVNALELDDSALYLCASSSGQGNTEAFFGQGTRLTVV.

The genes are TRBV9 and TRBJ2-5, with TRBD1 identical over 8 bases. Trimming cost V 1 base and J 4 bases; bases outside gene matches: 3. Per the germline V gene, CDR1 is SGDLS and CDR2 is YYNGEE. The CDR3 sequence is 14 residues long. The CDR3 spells CASSVQGAGETQYF. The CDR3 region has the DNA TGTGCCAGCAGCGTACAGGGGGCCGGAGAGACCCAGTACTTC.

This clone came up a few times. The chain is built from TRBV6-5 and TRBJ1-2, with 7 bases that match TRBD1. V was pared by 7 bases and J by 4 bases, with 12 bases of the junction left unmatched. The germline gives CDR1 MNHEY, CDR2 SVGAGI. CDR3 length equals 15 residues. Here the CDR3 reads CASNPGPGGGYGYTF. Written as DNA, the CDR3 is TGTGCCAGCAACCCCGGGCCAGGGGGTGGCTATGGCTACACCTTC.

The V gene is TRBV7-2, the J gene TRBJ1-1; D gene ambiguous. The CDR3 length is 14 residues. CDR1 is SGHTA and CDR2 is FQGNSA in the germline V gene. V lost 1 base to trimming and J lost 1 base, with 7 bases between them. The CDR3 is CASSLGYTNTEAFF. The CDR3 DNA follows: TGTGCCAGCAGCTTAGGGTACACGAACACTGAAGCTTTCTTT.

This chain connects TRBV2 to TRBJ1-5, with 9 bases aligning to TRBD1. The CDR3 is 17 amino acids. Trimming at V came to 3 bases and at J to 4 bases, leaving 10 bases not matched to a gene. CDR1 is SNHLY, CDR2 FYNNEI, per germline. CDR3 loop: CASSDRPGQGTNQPQHF. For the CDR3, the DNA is TGTGCCAGCAGTGACCGACCGGGACAGGGAACGAATCAGCCCCAGCATTTT.

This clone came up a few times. CDR3 coding DNA: TGTGCCAGCAGCTTAGAGGGGGATCTTGGCTACACCTTC. It specifies CASSLEGDLGYTF. The rearrangement uses TRBV7-2 and TRBJ1-2, with D possibly matching TRBD1 (6 bases). Germline V gene data show CDR1 as SGHTA and CDR2 as FQGNSA. V gave up 1 base and J gave up 7 bases, with 10 bases separating them. This CDR3 has 13 residues. Based on the CDR3 plus reference TRBV7-2 and TRBJ1-2, the full variable domain is GAGVSQSPSNKVTEKGKDVELRCDPISGHTALYWYRQSLGQGLEFLIYFQGNSAPDKSGLPSDRFSAERTGGSVSTLTIQRTQQEDSAVYLCASSLEGDLGYTFGSGTRLTVV.

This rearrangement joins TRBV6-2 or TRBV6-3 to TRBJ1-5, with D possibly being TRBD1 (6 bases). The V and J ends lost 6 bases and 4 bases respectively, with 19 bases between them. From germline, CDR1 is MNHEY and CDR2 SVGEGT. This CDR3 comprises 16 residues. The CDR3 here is CASSPQQGKGNQPQHF. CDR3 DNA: TGTGCCAGCAGCCCTCAACAGGGTAAGGGGAATCAGCCCCAGCATTTT.

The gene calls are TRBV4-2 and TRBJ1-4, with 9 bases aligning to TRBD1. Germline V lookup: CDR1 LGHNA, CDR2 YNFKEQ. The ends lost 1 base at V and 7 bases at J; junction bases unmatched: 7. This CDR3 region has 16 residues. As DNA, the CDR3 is TGTGCCAGCAGCCAAGCCTCGGGACAGGGAATTGAAAAACTGTTTTTT. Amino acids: CASSQASGQGIEKLFF.

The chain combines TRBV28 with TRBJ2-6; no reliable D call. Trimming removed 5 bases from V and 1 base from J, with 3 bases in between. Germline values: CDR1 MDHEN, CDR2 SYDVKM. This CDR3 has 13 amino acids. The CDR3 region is CASSESGANVLTF. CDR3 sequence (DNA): TGTGCCAGCAGTGAGTCTGGGGCCAACGTCCTGACTTTC.

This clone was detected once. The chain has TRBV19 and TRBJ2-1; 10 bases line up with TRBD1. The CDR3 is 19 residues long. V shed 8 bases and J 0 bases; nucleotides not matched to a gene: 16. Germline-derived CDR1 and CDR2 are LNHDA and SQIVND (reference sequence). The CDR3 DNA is TGTGCCAGTCGCCCGGGGACAGGGGTAATTACAAGCTCCTACAATGAGCAGTTCTTC. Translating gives CASRPGTGVITSSYNEQFF.

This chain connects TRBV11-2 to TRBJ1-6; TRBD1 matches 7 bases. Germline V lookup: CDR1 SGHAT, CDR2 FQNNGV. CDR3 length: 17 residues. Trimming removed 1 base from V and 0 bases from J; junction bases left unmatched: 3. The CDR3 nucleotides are TGTGCCAGCAGCTTAGCGCGGGACAGCTCCTATAATTCACCCCTCCACTTT. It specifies CASSLARDSSYNSPLHF.

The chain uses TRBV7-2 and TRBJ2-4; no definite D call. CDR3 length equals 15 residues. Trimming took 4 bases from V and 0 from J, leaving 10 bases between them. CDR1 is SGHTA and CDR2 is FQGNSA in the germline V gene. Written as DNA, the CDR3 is TGTGCCAGCAGCTCCATGGAGCTAGCCAAAAACATTCAGTACTTC. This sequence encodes CASSSMELAKNIQYF.

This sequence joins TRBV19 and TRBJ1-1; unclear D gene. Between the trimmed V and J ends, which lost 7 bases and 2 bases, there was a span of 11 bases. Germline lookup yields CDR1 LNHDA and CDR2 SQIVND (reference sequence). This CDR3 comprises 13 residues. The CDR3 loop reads CASTHHTNTEAFF. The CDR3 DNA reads TGTGCCAGTACCCATCACACAAACACTGAAGCTTTCTTT.

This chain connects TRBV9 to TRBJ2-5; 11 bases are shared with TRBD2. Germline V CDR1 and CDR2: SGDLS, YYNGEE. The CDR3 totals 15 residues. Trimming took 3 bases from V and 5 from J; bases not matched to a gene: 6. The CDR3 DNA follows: TGTGCCAGCAGCGAGACTAGCGGGATGATGGAGACCCAGTACTTC. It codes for CASSETSGMMETQYF.

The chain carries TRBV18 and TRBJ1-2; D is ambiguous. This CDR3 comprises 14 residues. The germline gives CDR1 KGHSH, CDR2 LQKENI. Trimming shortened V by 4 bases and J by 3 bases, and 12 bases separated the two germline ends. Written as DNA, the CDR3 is TGTGCCAGCTCACGGCTGGAGCAAGACTATGGCTACACCTTC. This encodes CASSRLEQDYGYTF.

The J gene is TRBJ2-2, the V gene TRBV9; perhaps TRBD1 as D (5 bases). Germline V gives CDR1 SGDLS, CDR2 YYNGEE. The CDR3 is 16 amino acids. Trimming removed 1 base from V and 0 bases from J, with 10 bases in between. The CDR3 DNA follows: TGTGCCAGCAGCGTACAGGGAATCGCGAACACCGGGGAGCTGTTTTTT. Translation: CASSVQGIANTGELFF. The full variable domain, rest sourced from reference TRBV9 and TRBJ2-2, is DSGVTQTPKHLITATGQRVTLRCSPRSGDLSVYWYQQSLDQGLQFLIQYYNGEERAKGNILERFSAQQFPDLHSELNLSSLELGDSALYFCASSVQGIANTGELFFGEGSRLTVL.

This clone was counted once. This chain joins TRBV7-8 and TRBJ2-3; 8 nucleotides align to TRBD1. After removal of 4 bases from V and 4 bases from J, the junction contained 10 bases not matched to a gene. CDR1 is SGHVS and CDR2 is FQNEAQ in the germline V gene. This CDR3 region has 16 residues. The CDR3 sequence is CASSSRGRVFPDTQYF. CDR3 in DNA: TGTGCCAGCAGCTCCAGGGGGCGCGTATTTCCAGATACGCAGTATTTT.

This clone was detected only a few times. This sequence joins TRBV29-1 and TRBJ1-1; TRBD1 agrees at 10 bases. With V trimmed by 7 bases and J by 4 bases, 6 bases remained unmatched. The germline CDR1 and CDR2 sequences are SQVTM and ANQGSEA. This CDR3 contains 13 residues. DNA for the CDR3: TGCAGCGCCACCGGGACAGGGGTCACTGAAGCTTTCTTT. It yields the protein CSATGTGVTEAFF.

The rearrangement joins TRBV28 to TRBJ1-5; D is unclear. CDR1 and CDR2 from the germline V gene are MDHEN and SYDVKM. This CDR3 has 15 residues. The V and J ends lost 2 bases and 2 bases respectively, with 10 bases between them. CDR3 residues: CASSLEGYGNQPQHF. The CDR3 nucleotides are TGTGCCAGCAGTTTAGAGGGTTATGGCAATCAGCCCCAGCATTTT.

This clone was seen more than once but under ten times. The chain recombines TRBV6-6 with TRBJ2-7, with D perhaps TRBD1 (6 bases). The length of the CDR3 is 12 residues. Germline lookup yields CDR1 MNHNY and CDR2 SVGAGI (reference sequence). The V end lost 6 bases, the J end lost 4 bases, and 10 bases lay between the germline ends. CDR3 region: CASRGTQYEQYF. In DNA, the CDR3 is TGTGCCAGCAGAGGGACACAGTACGAGCAGTACTTC.

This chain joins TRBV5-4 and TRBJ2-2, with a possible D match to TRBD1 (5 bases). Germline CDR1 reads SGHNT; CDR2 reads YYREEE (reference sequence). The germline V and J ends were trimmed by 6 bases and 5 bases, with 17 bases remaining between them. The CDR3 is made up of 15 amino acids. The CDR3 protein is CASTQRQGTTGELFF. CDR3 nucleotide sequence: TGTGCCAGCACCCAGAGGCAGGGAACTACCGGGGAGCTGTTTTTT.

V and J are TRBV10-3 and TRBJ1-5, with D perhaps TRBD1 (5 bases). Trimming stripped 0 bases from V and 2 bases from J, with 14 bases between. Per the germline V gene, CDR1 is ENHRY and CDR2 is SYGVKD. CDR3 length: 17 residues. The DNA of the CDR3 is TGTGCCATCAGTGAGTCTCAGGGATTAGAAGGCAATCAGCCCCAGCATTTT. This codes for CAISESQGLEGNQPQHF.

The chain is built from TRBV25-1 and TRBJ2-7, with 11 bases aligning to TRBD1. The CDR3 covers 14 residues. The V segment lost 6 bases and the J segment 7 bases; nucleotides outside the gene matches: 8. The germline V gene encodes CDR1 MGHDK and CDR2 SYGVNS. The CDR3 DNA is TGTGCCAGCAGGGGACAGGGGGGTCGTGAGGAGCAGTACTTC. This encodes CASRGQGGREEQYF.

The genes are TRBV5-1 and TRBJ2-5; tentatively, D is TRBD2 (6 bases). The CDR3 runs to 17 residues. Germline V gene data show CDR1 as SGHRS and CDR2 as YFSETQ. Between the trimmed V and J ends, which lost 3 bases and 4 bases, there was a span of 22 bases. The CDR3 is CASSSSGTGTGGETQYF. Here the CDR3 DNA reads TGCGCCAGCAGCTCCTCCGGGACTGGTACCGGGGGAGAGACCCAGTACTTC.

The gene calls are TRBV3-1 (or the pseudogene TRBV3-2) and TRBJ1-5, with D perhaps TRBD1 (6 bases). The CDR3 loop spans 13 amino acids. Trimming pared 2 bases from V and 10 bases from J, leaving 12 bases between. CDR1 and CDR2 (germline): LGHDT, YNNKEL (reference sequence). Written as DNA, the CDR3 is TGTGCCAGCAGCCAAAACAGGGATGGTCCCCAGCATTTT. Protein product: CASSQNRDGPQHF.

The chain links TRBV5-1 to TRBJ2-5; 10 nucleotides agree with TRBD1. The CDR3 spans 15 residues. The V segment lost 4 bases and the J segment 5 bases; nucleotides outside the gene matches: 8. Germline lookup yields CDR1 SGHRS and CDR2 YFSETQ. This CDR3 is CASSLGTGDGETQYF. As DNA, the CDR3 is TGCGCCAGCAGCCTTGGGACAGGGGATGGGGAGACCCAGTACTTC. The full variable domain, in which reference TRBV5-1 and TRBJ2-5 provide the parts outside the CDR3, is KAGVTQTPRYLIKTRGQQVTLSCSPISGHRSVSWYQQTPGQGLQFLFEYFSETQRNKGNFPGRFSGRQFSNSRSEMNVSTLELGDSALYLCASSLGTGDGETQYFGPGTRLLVL.

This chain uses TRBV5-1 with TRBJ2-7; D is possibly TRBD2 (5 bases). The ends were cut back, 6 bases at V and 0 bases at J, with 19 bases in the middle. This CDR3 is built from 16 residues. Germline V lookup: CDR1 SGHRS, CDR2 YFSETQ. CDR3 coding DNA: TGCGCCAGCACCCCCCTCGCGGGTGGGGACTCCTACGAGCAGTACTTC. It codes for CASTPLAGGDSYEQYF.

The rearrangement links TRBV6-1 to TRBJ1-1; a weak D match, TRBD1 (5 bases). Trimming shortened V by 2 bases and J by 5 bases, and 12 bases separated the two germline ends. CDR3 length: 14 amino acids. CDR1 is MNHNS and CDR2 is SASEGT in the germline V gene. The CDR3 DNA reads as TGTGCCAGCAGTGAATTGAAGGGGCGGACTGAAGCTTTCTTT. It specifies CASSELKGRTEAFF.

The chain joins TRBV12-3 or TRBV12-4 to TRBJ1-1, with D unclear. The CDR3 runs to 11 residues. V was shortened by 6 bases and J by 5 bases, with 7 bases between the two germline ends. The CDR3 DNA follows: TGTGCCAGCAGGACAAGGACTGAAGCTTTCTTT. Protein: CASRTRTEAFF.

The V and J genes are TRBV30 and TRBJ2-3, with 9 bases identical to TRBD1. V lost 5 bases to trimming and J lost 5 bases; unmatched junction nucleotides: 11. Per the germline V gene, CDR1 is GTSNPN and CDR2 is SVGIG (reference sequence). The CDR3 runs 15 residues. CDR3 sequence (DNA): TGTGCCTGGGCCCCGGGACAGGGAGGGAGAGATACGCAGTATTTT. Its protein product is CAWAPGQGGRDTQYF.

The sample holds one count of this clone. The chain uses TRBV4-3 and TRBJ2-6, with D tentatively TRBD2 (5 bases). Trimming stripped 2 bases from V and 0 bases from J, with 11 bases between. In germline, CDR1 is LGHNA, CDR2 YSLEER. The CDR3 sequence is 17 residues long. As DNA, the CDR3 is TGCGCCAGCAGCCAATTGTTCGCGGGCTCTGGGGCCAACGTCCTGACTTTC. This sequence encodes CASSQLFAGSGANVLTF.